The 8 T cell receptor beta chains given below trace back to one sample, sequenced in a study of T cells expressing NK-cell markers. TCRdb re-called the 5' RACE reads; every CDR3 protein appears as one record, without DNA. The sample spans 400,000 to 450,000 distinct CDR3 sequences; the ten largest clones claim 7.3%. Material for sequencing was blood T cells: a sorted CD56 or NKG2C T cell subset, CD4+ or CD8+ T cells, or bulk PBMC T cells (not recorded which). These receptors originate from a woman aged 18-69 years in good health.

V and J are TRBV12-3 or TRBV12-4 and TRBJ2-1; there is no DNA to check the TCRdb D call of TRBD1. The length of the CDR3 is 18 residues. CDR3 sequence: CASSFIGLEAGGYNEQFF.

The chain uses TRBV6-1 and TRBJ2-1; TCRdb's D call, TRBD2, is unchecked because there is no DNA. The CDR3 totals 14 residues. Germline loops: CDR1 MNHNS, CDR2 SASEGT. CDR3: CASMTSGSFHEQFF.

The chain uses TRBV20-1 and TRBJ2-4; TCRdb indicates TRBD1, and absent DNA this call remains unverified. CDR1 and CDR2 (germline): DFQATT, SNEGSKA (reference sequence). The CDR3 sequence is 15 residues long. CDR3 in amino acids: CSAEQGVISKNIQYF.

V and J are TRBV12-3 or TRBV12-4 and TRBJ2-5; checking the TCRdb D call of TRBD2 is not possible without DNA. The CDR3 contains 16 residues. CDR3: CASSSGGRAGVETQYF.

This sequence joins TRBV25-1 and TRBJ1-1; the TRBD1 assignment by TCRdb is unverifiable without DNA. The CDR3 runs 16 residues. Germline V gene lookup returns CDR1 MGHDK and CDR2 SYGVNS. CDR3 protein: CASSALDRGQNTEAFF.

The chain uses TRBV7-2 and TRBJ1-1. The CDR3 has 13 residues. Germline V gives CDR1 SGHTA, CDR2 FQGNSA. The CDR3 loop is CASSLVDGREAFF.

The V and J genes are TRBV4-2 and TRBJ1-5. CDR1 and CDR2 from the germline V gene are LGHNA and YNFKEQ. This CDR3 has 15 amino acids. The CDR3 loop reads CASSQDSGSNQPQHF.

The chain couples TRBV12-3 or TRBV12-4 to TRBJ2-3; TCRdb picks TRBD1, but there is no DNA to check that call. The CDR3 spans 14 residues. This CDR3 reads CASSREWDTDTQYF.